The source of this T cell receptor beta chain is a study of blood T cells in healthy people across ages. Germline CDR1 is SEHNR and CDR2 is FQNEAQ (reference sequence). With 4 bases removed from V and 6 bases from J, the gap between germline ends came to 12 bases. The CDR3 has 13 residues. Next came a second PCR, run for about 6 to 11 cycles, which used a sample-barcoded 5' primer along with a J-beta primer mix. TCRdb used MiXCR to reprocess the 5' RACE reads, holding one entry per CDR3 protein. The sample has fewer than 800,000 distinct CDR3 sequences; approximately 29% are singletons. This TCR came from a woman older than 75 in good health. The chain has TRBV7-9 and TRBJ1-1; perhaps TRBD1 as D (5 bases). Material for sequencing was blood. CDR3 protein: CASSSSQGPEAFF. The CDR3 DNA is TGTGCCAGCAGCTCATCTCAGGGCCCTGAAGCTTTCTTT.